Following are 32 T cell receptor beta chains from one sample sequenced in a study of blood T cells in healthy people across ages. A second about 7 to 11 cycle PCR used barcoded and J-beta primers. TCRdb itself ran the 5' RACE reads through MiXCR, one entry per CDR3 protein. This sample has around 1.7 million distinct CDR3 sequences, with roughly 27% found just once. The sequenced sample was blood. These receptors originate from a woman aged 25 to 45 in good health.

Many counts were recorded for this clonotype. The chain recombines TRBV20-1 with TRBJ2-7, with TRBD2 matching over 12 bases. Trimming cost V 5 bases and J 5 bases; bases outside gene matches: 7. CDR1 and CDR2 from the germline V gene are DFQATT and SNEGSKA (reference sequence). CDR3 length: 14 amino acids. The CDR3 DNA is TGCAGTGCTCAACTAGCGGGAGGTGTGAACGAGCAGTACTTC. Protein: CSAQLAGGVNEQYF.

This clonotype was found a few times. The rearrangement links TRBV12-3 or TRBV12-4 to TRBJ1-6, with TRBD1 matching over 11 bases. The CDR3 extends over 14 amino acids. Trimming took 5 bases from V and 8 from J; bases not matched to a gene: 2. CDR3 coding DNA: TGTGCCAGCAGTGGACAGGGGGCGGATTCACCCCTCCACTTT. Encoded protein: CASSGQGADSPLHF.

This clonotype was counted at least ten times. The V and J genes are TRBV12-3 or TRBV12-4 and TRBJ2-7; 7 nucleotides match TRBD1. The CDR3 is 13 residues long. V trimming: 3 bases; J trimming: 6 bases; junction bases outside the gene matches: 5. In DNA, the CDR3 is TGTGCCAGCAGTTTGGAACAGGGGTTCGAGCAGTACTTC. It codes for CASSLEQGFEQYF.

J is TRBJ2-1 and V is TRBV29-1, with TRBD2 matching 11 bases. The CDR3 contains 14 residues. Per the germline V gene, CDR1 is SQVTM and CDR2 is ANQGSEA. V lost 6 bases and J lost 2; bases outside the gene matches: 3. CDR3 DNA sequence: TGCAGCGTAGAACTAGCGGGGGCCTACAATGAGCAGTTCTTC. This encodes CSVELAGAYNEQFF.

Comments on this clonotype: It may be a read error: a sequence one base away is much more abundant. This chain joins TRBV6-5 and TRBJ2-6; tentatively, D is TRBD1 or TRBD2 (5 bases each). The CDR3 runs to 14 residues. Germline CDR1 and CDR2: MNHEY and SVGAGI. V was trimmed by 2 bases and J by 12 bases, leaving 14 bases between them. The chain's CDR3 is CASSYDRGTGVLTF. The DNA of the CDR3 is TGTGCCAGCAGTTACGACCGGGGCACCGGCGTCCTGACTTTC.

This clonotype has at least ten counts. V is TRBV4-1 and J is TRBJ1-2; D gene uncertain. The CDR3 totals 14 residues. Trimming stripped 1 base from V and 3 bases from J, with 9 bases between. Germline V gene lookup returns CDR1 MGHRA and CDR2 YSYEKL. CDR3 protein: CASSQGPGDYGYTF. The CDR3 nucleotides are TGCGCCAGCAGCCAAGGCCCGGGAGACTATGGCTACACCTTC.

The sample holds a few counts of this clonotype. The chain combines TRBV20-1 with TRBJ2-5, with D unresolved. The CDR3 has 15 amino acids. The V end was cut by 1 base, the J end by 1 base, with 13 bases between. CDR1 is DFQATT, CDR2 SNEGSKA, per germline (reference sequence). The CDR3 sequence: CSARVPGQRQETQYF. CDR3 DNA sequence: TGCAGTGCTAGAGTGCCCGGGCAGCGCCAAGAGACCCAGTACTTC.

The rearrangement joins TRBV9 to TRBJ1-6; D is unclear. The germline V and J ends were trimmed by 1 base and 9 bases, with 11 bases remaining between them. This CDR3 is built from 14 residues. Germline V gene data show CDR1 as SGDLS and CDR2 as YYNGEE. CDR3 sequence (DNA): TGTGCCAGCAGCGTAACCGGTATGGGTTCACCCCTCCACTTT. Translation gives CASSVTGMGSPLHF.

This clonotype was seen repeatedly, ten times or more. The DNA of the CDR3 is TGCGCCAGCAGCCAAGCAGGAAGTCTAGCCAAAAACATTCAGTACTTC. This translates into CASSQAGSLAKNIQYF. This sequence joins TRBV4-1 and TRBJ2-4; no clear D. Germline lookup yields CDR1 MGHRA and CDR2 YSYEKL. The CDR3 has 16 residues. Trimming pared 1 base from V and 0 bases from J, leaving 10 bases between.

The chain is built from TRBV4-1 and TRBJ2-7; D uncertain. The CDR3 runs to 14 residues. Germline CDR1 reads MGHRA; CDR2 reads YSYEKL. The V end was cut by 0 bases, the J end by 3 bases, with 9 bases between. CDR3 in amino acids: CASSQEQLLYEQYF. The CDR3 DNA sequence: TGCGCCAGCAGCCAAGAACAGTTACTCTACGAGCAGTACTTC.

The gene calls are TRBV29-1 and TRBJ2-1; 10 bases are a match to TRBD2. V lost 7 bases and J lost 8; bases outside the gene matches: 11. Germline CDR1 and CDR2: SQVTM and ANQGSEA. The length of the CDR3 is 14 residues. The CDR3 loop reads CSASGSGRIHEQFF. The CDR3 DNA reads as TGCAGCGCCTCTGGTAGCGGGAGGATACATGAGCAGTTCTTC.

This chain uses TRBV27 with TRBJ2-7; possibly TRBD1 or TRBD2 for D (5 bases each). Deletions cut 3 bases from V and 6 bases from J, with 15 bases between. CDR1 MNHEY and CDR2 SMNVEV come from the germline V gene (reference sequence). The CDR3 covers 14 residues. The CDR3 DNA reads as TGTGCCAGCAGTTTGCGTGTGAGGGGCATCGAGCAGTACTTC. Its translation: CASSLRVRGIEQYF.

This clonotype was counted once. A much larger clone sits a single nucleotide away, making a read error possible. The rearrangement links TRBV18 to TRBJ2-7, with 13 bases identical to TRBD2. The J call is in doubt because the DNA end fits TRBJ2-5 better. CDR3 size: 16 residues. Germline V gives CDR1 KGHSH, CDR2 LQKENI. CDR3: CASSPRGTSGNGTQYF. DNA for the CDR3: TGTGCCAGCTCACCCCGCGGGACTAGCGGGAATGGGACCCAGTACTTC.

There are a few counts of this clonotype. The junction differs from germline at one of its ends, possibly a read error. The chain links TRBV10-3 to TRBJ2-7; D is uncertain. Germline V gene data show CDR1 as ENHRY and CDR2 as SYGVKD. The CDR3 sequence is 15 residues long. The CDR3 loop is CAVSESSAGSYEQYF. In DNA form, the CDR3 reads TGTGCCGTCAGTGAGTCGTCGGCAGGTTCCTACGAGCAGTACTTC.

The rearrangement uses TRBV6-6 and TRBJ1-1; no clear D. CDR1 and CDR2 (germline): MNHNY, SVGAGI (reference sequence). The CDR3 covers 12 residues. Trimming took 6 bases from V and 8 from J, leaving 13 bases between them. In DNA, the CDR3 is TGTGCCAGCAGGTTACAAGAGGCCGAAGCTTTCTTT. It codes for CASRLQEAEAFF.

For the CDR3, the DNA is TGTGCCAGCAGCCTGGGAGCACTCGATCGGCCCCAGCATTTT. This gives the protein CASSLGALDRPQHF. The V call is TRBV3-1, the J call TRBJ1-5; D not certain. Germline V gene lookup returns CDR1 LGHDT and CDR2 YNNKEL (reference sequence). The ends were cut back, 4 bases at V and 9 bases at J, with 16 bases in the middle. There are 14 residues in the CDR3.

V usage is TRBV3-1 and J usage is TRBJ2-3, with D perhaps being TRBD1 or TRBD2 (6 bases each). The CDR3 has 17 residues. CDR1 is LGHDT, CDR2 YNNKEL, per germline (reference sequence). V was trimmed by 1 base and J by 6 bases, leaving 20 bases between them. This CDR3 reads CASSQVNKGLGADTQYF. Here the CDR3 DNA reads TGTGCCAGCAGCCAAGTGAATAAGGGACTGGGGGCGGATACGCAGTATTTT.

V is TRBV3-1 and J is TRBJ2-4; D not certain. The ends were cut back, 1 base at V and 13 bases at J, with 17 bases in the middle. This CDR3 contains 14 residues. The germline CDR1 and CDR2 sequences are LGHDT and YNNKEL (reference sequence). The CDR3 loop reads CASSQVWSASEQYF. CDR3 in DNA: TGTGCCAGCAGCCAAGTGTGGTCAGCTTCTGAGCAGTACTTC.

In this sample, this clonotype turned up a few times. The chain uses TRBV12-3 or TRBV12-4 and TRBJ1-5; D call uncertain. The CDR3 sequence is 13 residues long. V was trimmed by 2 bases and J by 5 bases, leaving 7 bases between them. This CDR3 reads CASSLMADQPQHF. In DNA form, the CDR3 reads TGTGCCAGCAGTTTAATGGCGGATCAGCCCCAGCATTTT.

V is TRBV12-3 or TRBV12-4 and J is TRBJ2-2; 10 positions agree with TRBD1. The V segment lost 6 bases and the J segment 4 bases; nucleotides outside the gene matches: 5. CDR3 length equals 15 residues. The CDR3 DNA is TGTGCCAGCAGCGGGACAGGGGATATCACCGGGGAGCTGTTTTTT. Its translation: CASSGTGDITGELFF.

The rearrangement uses TRBV20-1 and TRBJ2-3, with TRBD2 as a possible D gene (6 bases). Germline-derived CDR1 and CDR2 are DFQATT and SNEGSKA (reference sequence). V was shortened by 5 bases and J by 1 base, with 16 bases between the two germline ends. The CDR3 is 15 residues long. CDR3 in DNA: TGCAGTGCTCCCGGGGCTAGCGAGGGCACAGATACGCAGTATTTT. As protein: CSAPGASEGTDTQYF.

This chain links TRBV7-2 with TRBJ2-1, with 15 nucleotides matching TRBD2. After removal of 3 bases from V and 4 bases from J, the junction contained 7 bases not matched to a gene. The CDR3 spans 18 residues. CDR1 and CDR2 (germline): SGHTA, FQGNSA. The CDR3, as DNA: TGTGCCAGCAGCTTCCGCGAAGGACTAGCGGGAGGGTACAATGAGCAGTTCTTC. It specifies CASSFREGLAGGYNEQFF.

The chain joins TRBV9 to TRBJ1-5; D remains unclear. V was cut by 1 base and J by 6 bases, with 11 bases left in between. The CDR3 covers 14 residues. CDR1 and CDR2 (germline): SGDLS, YYNGEE. The CDR3 region is CASSVSPVGQPQHF. The CDR3 DNA is TGTGCCAGCAGCGTATCCCCGGTGGGTCAGCCCCAGCATTTT.

This clonotype was picked up a small number of times. The CDR3 DNA is TGTGCCAGCAGTTACTCGAACAGGGGCAATTCACCCCTCCACTTT. Translating it yields CASSYSNRGNSPLHF. The rearrangement joins TRBV6-5 to TRBJ1-6; TRBD1 matches at 7 bases. There are 15 residues in the CDR3. Germline V lookup: CDR1 MNHEY, CDR2 SVGAGI. The V gene end was trimmed by 0 bases and the J gene end by 7 bases; junction bases not matched to a gene: 3.

This clonotype was recorded a few times. A clone one base away is much larger, so this may be a read error. This chain uses TRBV9 with TRBJ2-4; 9 bases agree with TRBD2. Germline CDR1 reads SGDLS; CDR2 reads YYNGEE. The CDR3 is 15 residues long. Trimming took 3 bases from V and 13 from J; bases not matched to a gene: 14. The CDR3 nucleotides read TGTGCCAGCAGCGCCCCGGGACTAGCAATCAATGAGCAGTACTTC. Translated: CASSAPGLAINEQYF. The variable domain in full, completed from reference TRBV9 and TRBJ2-4, reads DSGVTQTPKHLITATGQRVTLRCSPRSGDLSVYWYQQSLDQGLQFLIQYYNGEERAKGNILERFSAQQFPDLHSELNLSSLELGDSALYFCASSAPGLAINEQYFGAGTRLSVL.

At least ten counts were recorded for this clonotype. The rearrangement uses TRBV5-1 and TRBJ2-1; 7 positions match TRBD1. The V gene's germline CDR1 is SGHRS and CDR2 YFSETQ. J lost 7 bases, V lost 7 bases, and 8 bases had no gene match. This CDR3 contains 13 residues. Here the CDR3 DNA reads TGCGCCAGCGCAAACAGGGGCACAAATGAGCAGTTCTTC. Translating gives CASANRGTNEQFF.

Points on this clonotype: One junction end disagrees with the germline gene, perhaps due to a read error. This chain links TRBV18 with TRBJ2-5, with 7 bases lining up with TRBD2. The DNA end is a closer match to TRBJ2-7, so the J assignment may be wrong. Germline V lookup: CDR1 KGHSH, CDR2 LQKENI. The CDR3 spans 16 residues. The CDR3 region is CTSSPDGGAGVYEQYF. As DNA, the CDR3 is TGTACCAGCTCACCGGATGGTGGGGCGGGAGTCTACGAGCAGTACTTC.

This clonotype was counted between two and nine times. CDR3 DNA: TGTGCCAGCAGAACTAGACTCGGGGGACTAGCGGGCCCCCAAGAGACCCAGTACTTC. Its protein product is CASRTRLGGLAGPQETQYF. The chain combines TRBV12-3 or TRBV12-4 with TRBJ2-5; 12 positions agree with TRBD2. V gave up 6 bases and J gave up 1 base; unmatched junction bases: 15. This CDR3 region has 19 residues.

A few counts support this clonotype. The chain links TRBV3-1 to TRBJ2-7, with D uncertain. V lost 3 bases and J 12 bases, leaving 15 bases between the germline ends. The CDR3 has 12 amino acids. Germline V CDR1 and CDR2: LGHDT, YNNKEL (reference sequence). The CDR3 DNA follows: TGTGCCAGCAGCCACCCCTCAGCCCCGCTGTACTTC. This sequence encodes CASSHPSAPLYF.

The chain combines TRBV27 with TRBJ2-2, with 8 positions matching TRBD1. This CDR3 is built from 16 residues. The V and J ends lost 5 bases and 4 bases, in that order; junction bases with no gene match: 9. Germline CDR1 reads MNHEY; CDR2 reads SMNVEV (reference sequence). In DNA form, the CDR3 reads TGTGCCAGCAGTCTTGGACAGGGTGTGGGCACCGGGGAGCTGTTTTTT. Translation gives CASSLGQGVGTGELFF.

The sample holds a few counts of this clonotype. The gene calls are TRBV24-1 and TRBJ2-1; a possible D gene is TRBD2 (6 bases). V lost 5 bases, J lost 10 bases, and 17 bases lay in between. CDR3 length equals 14 residues. Germline assignment: CDR1 KGHDR and CDR2 SFDVKD. In DNA, the CDR3 is TGTGCCACCAGTGGCCAGGACGCGGGGCGCGAGCAGTTCTTC. It codes for CATSGQDAGREQFF.

This clonotype was seen at least ten times. The chain employs TRBV18 and TRBJ2-7; weak D call: TRBD1 (6 bases). CDR1 is KGHSH, CDR2 LQKENI, per germline. The CDR3 totals 14 residues. V lost 5 bases to trimming and J lost 5 bases, with 16 bases between them. The DNA for the CDR3 is TGTGCCAGCTCATGGGGGCAGAGATGGAACGAGCAGTACTTC. It encodes CASSWGQRWNEQYF.